This T cell receptor beta chain was profiled in a study of T cell responses to AZD1222 COVID-19 vaccine. Study observations and caveats: Possibly, clonal diversity was underestimated; donors were largely white British and included more females. Distributed over spike, vaccine-associated CD4 TCRs predominated at 160-218 and 743-854.

V was clipped by 6 bases and J by 6 bases; unmatched bases: 3. The CDR3 contains 13 residues. The germline CDR1 and CDR2 sequences are MDHEN and SYDVKM. Worth noting for this clone: What it binds is not known.

TCRdb keeps only in-frame clones here, not all; method: immunoSEQ multiplex PCR. The data contain around 150,000 clones, 90% of them singletons. J is TRBJ1-5 and V is TRBV28, with 9 bases matching TRBD1. The material was peripheral blood, obtained 28 days after the second AZD1222 dose. The receptor was isolated from an adult who received the AZD1222 COVID-19 vaccine. CDR3 in DNA: TGTGCCAGCAGGGGGACAGGGACTCAGCCCCAGCATTTT. This encodes CASRGTGTQPQHF.